This T cell receptor beta chain was captured in a study of blood T cell repertoires in COVID-19. As for the study in general: Samples taken during acute and convalescent COVID-19 were collected in the United States, Italy and Spain. The cDNA or gDNA used as material had been derived from T cells, B-cell-depleted T cells, or PBMCs.

This CDR3 region has 14 residues. V was clipped by 5 bases and J by 7 bases, with 17 bases between them. From germline, CDR1 is MDHEN and CDR2 SYDVKM. Authors' methods: Nucleated cell number was recorded as an estimate derived from reference gene primer amplification. The assay was immunoSEQ multiplex PCR, and TCRdb's table has in-frame clones only and misses some. The D gene and trimming were derived from the DNA, and the V and J assignments and clone size from that table. The profile shows around 100,000 clones, roughly 92% of them singletons. Seattle's enrolled individuals joined amid active infection and were then monitored longitudinally.

This sequence joins TRBV28 and TRBJ1-2; possibly TRBD1 for D (6 bases). This receptor was obtained from a woman in her forties or fifties with COVID-19, enrolled during active disease. Sample: peripheral blood. The CDR3 sequence: CASSLPGVVGGYTF. In DNA, the CDR3 is TGTGCCAGCAGTCTCCCAGGGGTAGTCGGTGGCTACACCTTC.